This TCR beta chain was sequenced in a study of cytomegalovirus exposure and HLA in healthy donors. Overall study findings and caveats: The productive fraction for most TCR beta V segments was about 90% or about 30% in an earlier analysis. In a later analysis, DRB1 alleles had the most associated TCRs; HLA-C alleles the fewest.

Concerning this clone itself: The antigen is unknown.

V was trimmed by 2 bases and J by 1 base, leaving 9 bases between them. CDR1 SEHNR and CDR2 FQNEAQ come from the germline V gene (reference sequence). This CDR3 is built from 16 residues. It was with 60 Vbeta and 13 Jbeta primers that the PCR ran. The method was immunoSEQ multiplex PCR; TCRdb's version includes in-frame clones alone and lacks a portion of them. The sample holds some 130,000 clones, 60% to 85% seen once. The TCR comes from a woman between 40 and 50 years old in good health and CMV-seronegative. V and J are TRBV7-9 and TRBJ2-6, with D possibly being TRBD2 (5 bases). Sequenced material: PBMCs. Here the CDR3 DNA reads TGTGCCAGCAGCTTATGGCGGACTTCTGGGGCCAACGTCCTGACTTTC. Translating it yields CASSLWRTSGANVLTF.